A single sample is the source of the 32 T cell receptor beta chains below, sequenced in a study of shared clonotypes between healthy human individuals. Some clones are missing from TCRdb's copy, which holds only in-frame ones; the method was immunoSEQ multiplex PCR. This repertoire shows around 750,000 clones, around 67% found once; its top ten account for 1.5% to 2%. Sequencing was performed on memory CD4+ T cells sorted from blood. Subset indicated: CD45RA-negative fraction. Receptors originate from a woman in her 30s in good health.

The V and J genes are TRBV7-2 and TRBJ2-3, with D unclear. The germline V gene encodes CDR1 SGHTA and CDR2 FQGNSA. V shed 6 bases and J shed 4 bases, with 11 bases lying between them. The CDR3 spans 13 residues. This CDR3 reads CASRTEGPDTQYF. DNA for the CDR3: TGTGCCAGCAGGACTGAAGGGCCAGATACGCAGTATTTT.

The chain is built from TRBV7-2 and TRBJ2-2; D ambiguous. This CDR3 region has 15 residues. Germline V lookup: CDR1 SGHTA, CDR2 FQGNSA. Trimming removed 1 base from V and 0 bases from J, with 6 bases in between. This CDR3 reads CASSLVISNTGELFF. Here the CDR3 DNA reads TGTGCCAGCAGCTTAGTAATCTCGAACACCGGGGAGCTGTTTTTT.

The V call is TRBV19, the J call TRBJ2-2; TRBD1 matches at 10 bases. The CDR3 runs 18 residues. Germline V gene data show CDR1 as LNHDA and CDR2 as SQIVND (reference sequence). The trim removed 0 bases at V and 2 bases at J, leaving 6 bases unmatched. Written as DNA, the CDR3 is TGTGCCAGTAGTATAGAGGGGACAGGGGTCGGTAACACCGGGGAGCTGTTTTTT. Protein: CASSIEGTGVGNTGELFF.

V gene TRBV4-1 combines with J gene TRBJ2-1; maybe TRBD2 (6 bases). Trimming left V 1 base short and J 1 base short, with 14 bases between. Germline assignment: CDR1 MGHRA and CDR2 YSYEKL. This CDR3 contains 17 residues. CDR3 amino acids: CASSQGAPGLSYNEQFF. CDR3 in DNA: TGCGCCAGCAGCCAAGGGGCTCCGGGACTTTCCTACAATGAGCAGTTCTTC.

The chain employs TRBV19 and TRBJ2-3; TRBD1 aligns across 8 bases. Trimming at V came to 7 bases and at J to 2 bases, leaving 5 bases not matched to a gene. Germline V CDR1 and CDR2: LNHDA, SQIVND (reference sequence). This CDR3 contains 14 residues. CDR3 in amino acids: CASKTGVDTDTQYF. In DNA form, the CDR3 reads TGTGCCAGTAAGACAGGGGTTGACACAGATACGCAGTATTTT.

This rearrangement joins TRBV7-2 to TRBJ2-1, with 7 bases lining up with TRBD2. This CDR3 contains 15 residues. Germline CDR1 reads SGHTA; CDR2 reads FQGNSA. V lost 1 base to trimming and J lost 13 bases; unmatched junction nucleotides: 13. CDR3: CASSLGRAWGGAQFF. Written as DNA, the CDR3 is TGTGCCAGCAGCTTAGGTCGGGCCTGGGGGGGAGCACAGTTCTTC.

Remarks on this clone: Other DNA sequences of this sample code for an identical CDR3. This sequence joins TRBV28 and TRBJ1-2; D may be TRBD1 (5 bases). From germline, CDR1 is MDHEN and CDR2 SYDVKM. Trimming pared 1 base from V and 4 bases from J, leaving 13 bases between. This CDR3 contains 15 residues. CDR3 nucleotides: TGTGCCAGCAGTTTATCAACAGGTGGGAGCTATGGCTACACCTTC. Protein: CASSLSTGGSYGYTF.

J is TRBJ1-4 and V is TRBV29-1; 7 bases line up with TRBD1. CDR3 length equals 15 residues. J lost 5 bases, V lost 6 bases, and 12 bases had no gene match. Germline loops: CDR1 SQVTM, CDR2 ANQGSEA. CDR3 loop: CSVGGEGTVNEKLFF. The CDR3 DNA is TGCAGCGTGGGGGGAGAAGGGACAGTAAATGAAAAACTGTTTTTT.

This rearrangement joins TRBV4-2 to TRBJ2-1; TRBD2 agrees at 9 bases. This CDR3 has 15 residues. CDR1 is LGHNA, CDR2 YNFKEQ, per germline. Trimming at V came to 4 bases and at J to 9 bases, leaving 10 bases not matched to a gene. CDR3 amino acids: CASSRDGTSYLEQFF. The CDR3 nucleotides read TGTGCCAGCAGCCGAGACGGGACTAGCTACCTTGAGCAGTTCTTC.

The chain joins TRBV25-1 to TRBJ2-5; no firm D call. The CDR3 has 14 residues. The germline CDR1 and CDR2 sequences are MGHDK and SYGVNS. The V end was cut by 1 base, the J end by 5 bases, with 11 bases between. Written as DNA, the CDR3 is TGTGCCAGCAGTGAATCCATGGGAACGGAGACCCAGTACTTC. It encodes CASSESMGTETQYF.

The CDR3 region has the DNA TGTGCCAGCAGCGTAGGGGTTGTGAGCGGGAGGCGCACCGGGGAGCTGTTTTTT. This encodes CASSVGVVSGRRTGELFF. V and J are TRBV9 and TRBJ2-2; 9 bases agree with TRBD2. This CDR3 is built from 18 residues. Germline trimming cut 0 bases from V and 4 bases from J; bases unmatched to any gene: 10. Germline CDR1 is SGDLS and CDR2 is YYNGEE.

This chain joins TRBV7-7 and TRBJ2-6, with D tentatively TRBD2 (5 bases). This CDR3 has 16 residues. Germline V gives CDR1 SSHAT, CDR2 FNYEAQ (reference sequence). Trimming took 5 bases from V and 2 from J, leaving 13 bases between them. In DNA form, the CDR3 reads TGTGCCAGCAGCCCGCAGATGGGAGCTGGGGCCAACGTCCTGACTTTC. It encodes CASSPQMGAGANVLTF.

This CDR3 is CASMTRDPTNEKLFF. Here the CDR3 DNA reads TGTGCCAGCATGACCAGGGACCCAACTAATGAAAAACTGTTTTTT. The gene calls are TRBV7-9 and TRBJ1-4; maybe TRBD1 (5 bases). CDR1 is SEHNR and CDR2 is FQNEAQ in the germline V gene (reference sequence). Trimming took 7 bases from V and 0 from J, leaving 12 bases between them. The CDR3 spans 15 residues.

V gene TRBV28 combines with J gene TRBJ2-7; D is undetermined. CDR1 is MDHEN and CDR2 is SYDVKM in the germline V gene. CDR3 length: 12 amino acids. Deletions cut 6 bases from V and 3 bases from J, with 9 bases between. CDR3 amino acids: CASSDPGYEQYF. In nucleotides, the CDR3 is TGTGCCAGCAGCGATCCGGGCTACGAGCAGTACTTC.

This clone appeared once. Written as DNA, the CDR3 is TGTGCCAGCAGCTTCGGACAGAACACTGAAGCTTTCTTT. Translation: CASSFGQNTEAFF. The J gene is TRBJ1-1, the V gene TRBV5-4; perhaps TRBD1 as D (5 bases). The CDR3 length is 13 residues. V was cut by 2 bases and J by 1 base, with 6 bases left in between. Germline V gives CDR1 SGHNT, CDR2 YYREEE (reference sequence). Combining the CDR3 with reference TRBV5-4 and TRBJ1-1 gives the whole variable domain ETGVTQSPTHLIKTRGQQVTLRCSSQSGHNTVSWYQQALGQGPQFIFQYYREEENGRGNFPPRFSGLQFPNYSSELNVNALELDDSALYLCASSFGQNTEAFFGQGTRLTVV.

This chain joins TRBV19 and TRBJ1-5, with D possibly matching TRBD1 (5 bases). The CDR3 length is 17 residues. Germline V gene data show CDR1 as LNHDA and CDR2 as SQIVND (reference sequence). V was trimmed by 4 bases and J by 6 bases, leaving 22 bases between them. CDR3 residues: CASSTERRGTGGQPQHF. The CDR3 DNA reads TGTGCCAGTAGTACTGAAAGGCGGGGCACGGGGGGTCAGCCCCAGCATTTT.

To note about this clone: This may be a read error: a much more frequent sequence differs by one nucleotide. Other DNA sequences within the sample encode an identical CDR3. The V gene is TRBV5-1, the J gene TRBJ2-1, with TRBD2 matching 7 bases. The germline gives CDR1 SGHRS, CDR2 YFSETQ. CDR3 size: 15 residues. V shed 0 bases and J 3 bases; nucleotides not matched to a gene: 3. CDR3 sequence: CASSLASGNYNEQFF. CDR3 coding DNA: TGCGCCAGCAGCTTGGCTAGCGGAAACTACAATGAGCAGTTCTTC.

The chain has TRBV9 and TRBJ2-6, with D perhaps matching TRBD2 (6 bases). The CDR3 covers 17 residues. The germline gives CDR1 SGDLS, CDR2 YYNGEE. The V end was cut by 1 base, the J end by 1 base, with 12 bases between. The CDR3 is CASSVWGDSSGANVLTF. DNA for the CDR3: TGTGCCAGCAGCGTATGGGGGGATTCTTCTGGGGCCAACGTCCTGACTTTC.

The V and J genes are TRBV30 and TRBJ2-1, with TRBD1 matching over 7 bases. The length of the CDR3 is 14 residues. Germline CDR1 GTSNPN, CDR2 SVGIG (reference sequence). The V segment lost 5 bases and the J segment 7 bases; nucleotides outside the gene matches: 11. CDR3 coding DNA: TGTGCCTGGGAGACAGGGTATCTTCCTAATGAGCAGTTCTTC. Encoded protein: CAWETGYLPNEQFF.

V and J are TRBV28 and TRBJ2-3; D is ambiguous. V lost 5 bases, J lost 0 bases, and 18 bases lay in between. From germline, CDR1 is MDHEN and CDR2 SYDVKM. The CDR3 length is 17 residues. The DNA of the CDR3 is TGTGCCAGCAGTAGAATAACTCTTACCCTGAGCACAGATACGCAGTATTTT. Protein product: CASSRITLTLSTDTQYF. The full variable domain, rest sourced from reference TRBV28 and TRBJ2-3, is DVKVTQSSRYLVKRTGEKVFLECVQDMDHENMFWYRQDPGLGLRLIYFSYDVKMKEKGDIPEGYSVSREKKERFSLILESASTNQTSMYLCASSRITLTLSTDTQYFGPGTRLTVL.

V usage is TRBV6-6 and J usage is TRBJ1-1; the match to TRBD1 covers 7 bases. The CDR3 has 15 residues. The V and J ends lost 4 bases and 3 bases, in that order; junction bases with no gene match: 8. Looked up from germline, CDR1 is MNHNY and CDR2 is SVGAGI (reference sequence). The CDR3 region has the DNA TGTGCCAGCAGTTCTGAGGGGGCAGCGGACACTGAAGCTTTCTTT. It codes for CASSSEGAADTEAFF.

The chain links TRBV15 to TRBJ1-5; D remains ambiguous. V was clipped by 5 bases and J by 11 bases, with 16 bases between them. The CDR3 loop spans 13 amino acids. The germline V gene encodes CDR1 LNHNV and CDR2 YYDKDF (reference sequence). In DNA, the CDR3 is TGTGCCACCAGCCTCTTAGACTTCGGCGCCCAGCATTTT. Translated: CATSLLDFGAQHF.

The gene calls are TRBV19 and TRBJ1-5, with D unresolved. The CDR3 covers 13 residues. The V end lost 5 bases, the J end lost 5 bases, and 10 bases lay between the germline ends. Germline V CDR1 and CDR2: LNHDA, SQIVND (reference sequence). The CDR3 DNA follows: TGTGCCAGTAGTCCCACCATCGATCAGCCCCAGCATTTT. Its protein is CASSPTIDQPQHF.

This clone appeared a single time. This rearrangement joins TRBV6-1 to TRBJ1-4, with 7 bases fitting TRBD1. The germline V gene has CDR1 MNHNS and CDR2 SASEGT. Unmatched junction bases numbered 5, after V lost 0 bases and J lost 7 bases. The CDR3 is 15 amino acids. CDR3 DNA sequence: TGTGCCAGCAGTGAAGCTAGGGGGACAGCTGAAAAACTGTTTTTT. It encodes CASSEARGTAEKLFF.

J is TRBJ2-7 and V is TRBV10-1, with D hard to call. CDR3 size: 14 residues. Per the germline V gene, CDR1 is WNHNN and CDR2 is SYGVQD (reference sequence). V lost 0 bases and J 4 bases, leaving 10 bases between the germline ends. Here the CDR3 reads CASSESRVRYEQYF. The CDR3 bases are TGCGCCAGCAGTGAGTCTCGGGTCCGGTACGAGCAGTACTTC.

The CDR3 DNA reads TGTGCCAGCAGTCCGAGGACCCCAGGGGGCGATTACACCGGGGAGCTGTTTTTT. Its protein is CASSPRTPGGDYTGELFF. The genes are TRBV27 and TRBJ2-2; TRBD1 matches 8 bases. Germline V gene lookup returns CDR1 MNHEY and CDR2 SMNVEV (reference sequence). J lost 3 bases, V lost 5 bases, and 14 bases had no gene match. CDR3 length equals 18 residues.

The rearrangement joins TRBV10-3 to TRBJ2-7, with 9 bases identical to TRBD1. This CDR3 contains 14 residues. Germline V gene data show CDR1 as ENHRY and CDR2 as SYGVKD. V trimming: 4 bases; J trimming: 3 bases; junction bases outside the gene matches: 4. The CDR3 reads CAISGATGGYEQYF. In DNA form, the CDR3 reads TGTGCCATCAGTGGGGCGACAGGGGGCTACGAGCAGTACTTC.

To note about this clone: A far larger clone is just one base off, so this is likely a read error. The chain couples TRBV9 to TRBJ2-2, with 9 nucleotides matching TRBD1. Germline V lookup: CDR1 SGDLS, CDR2 YYNGEE. This CDR3 is 14 amino acids long. V shed 3 bases, J shed 3 bases, and the junction held 0 bases outside the gene matches. The CDR3 nucleotides are TGTGCCAGCAGCGGGACAGGGGACACCGGGGAGCTGTTTTTT. It yields the protein CASSGTGDTGELFF.

This clone was picked up a small number of times. The V call is TRBV5-4, the J call TRBJ2-2, with 10 bases identical to TRBD2. In germline, CDR1 is SGHNT, CDR2 YYREEE (reference sequence). Trimming took 2 bases from V and 6 from J; bases not matched to a gene: 7. The length of the CDR3 is 16 residues. The CDR3 nucleotides are TGTGCCAGCAGCTTCTCTCTAGCGGGAGCTCCCGGGGAGCTGTTTTTT. This codes for CASSFSLAGAPGELFF.

The gene calls are TRBV5-5 and TRBJ2-7; D remains ambiguous. The CDR3 contains 15 residues. V gave up 2 bases and J gave up 0 bases, with 12 bases separating them. The germline V gene has CDR1 SGHKS and CDR2 YYEKEE (reference sequence). The CDR3 DNA reads TGTGCCAGCAGCTTTTCCTATGACCGCTCCTACGAGCAGTACTTC. Translation gives CASSFSYDRSYEQYF.

This clone was detected a few times. This sequence joins TRBV9 and TRBJ2-7; a weak D match, TRBD1 (10 bases). The CDR3 runs to 21 residues. V was clipped by 3 bases and J by 6 bases, with 37 bases between them. Looked up from germline, CDR1 is SGDLS and CDR2 is YYNGEE. This CDR3 is CASSGPGTGVCNSGRSSEQYF. The CDR3 DNA follows: TGTGCCAGCAGCGGACCCGGGACAGGGGTTTGCAATAGCGGGAGATCTAGCGAGCAGTACTTC.

The chain combines TRBV7-2 with TRBJ2-1; TRBD1 agrees at 7 bases. Germline loops: CDR1 SGHTA, CDR2 FQGNSA. Trimming cost V 6 bases and J 0 bases; bases outside gene matches: 8. The CDR3 extends over 16 amino acids. In nucleotides, the CDR3 is TGTGCCAGCAGACGGGACAGTCTCAGCTCCTACAATGAGCAGTTCTTC. Translating gives CASRRDSLSSYNEQFF.